What follows are 8 T cell receptor beta chains derived from one specimen sequenced in a study of T cells in Graves' hyperthyroidism and ophthalmopathy. Template material for amplifying TCR beta CDR3 regions consisted of RNA transcripts. TCR CDR3 regions were first amplified by RT-PCR with HTBI primers. TCRdb used MiXCR to reprocess the multiplex PCR reads, holding one entry per CDR3 protein. In the table there are about 610,000 distinct CDR3 sequences, around 46% of which are singletons. The sample taken for sequencing was peripheral blood or thyroid tissue (not recorded which). These receptors were taken from a woman between 18 and 29 years old with Graves' hyperthyroidism.

As concerns this clonotype: With a much larger clone just one base away, this may be a read error. This chain joins TRBV7-2 and TRBJ2-7; TRBD1 aligns across 7 bases. Unmatched junction bases numbered 10, after V lost 7 bases and J lost 7 bases. The CDR3 loop spans 13 amino acids. Germline V lookup: CDR1 SGHTA, CDR2 FQGNSA. The CDR3 loop is CASIGTAYNEQYF. CDR3 coding DNA: TGTGCCAGCATCGGGACAGCTTACAATGAGCAGTACTTC.

This clonotype was recorded once. This could be a read error, since a much larger clone is one nucleotide away. J is TRBJ1-5 and V is TRBV19, with 9 bases matching TRBD1. V trimming: 7 bases; J trimming: 1 base; junction bases outside the gene matches: 14. Germline V gene lookup returns CDR1 LNHDA and CDR2 SQIVND (reference sequence). This CDR3 has 18 amino acids. The CDR3 is CASTRYRRTGDSNQPQHF. CDR3 bases: TGTGCCAGTACACGTTATCGGAGGACAGGGGACAGCAATCAGCCCCAGCATTTT.

Comment on this clonotype: As the CDR3 is not closed by the conserved phenylalanine or tryptophan, this likely results from a read error. No DNA is shown, since the ends of the CDR3 on it are uncertain; the CDR3 is the one TCRdb lists. The chain carries TRBV7-8 and TRBJ2-7; the table calls TRBD1, which could not be checked here. The V gene's germline CDR1 is SGHVS and CDR2 FQNEAQ. The CDR3 has 12 residues if both end residues are counted. The CDR3: CASSNWLRGRTS.

There are many counts of this clonotype. The chain links TRBV7-9 to TRBJ2-7; TRBD2 agrees at 7 bases. The CDR3 is 12 residues long. CDR1 is SEHNR, CDR2 FQNEAQ, per germline (reference sequence). V trimming: 5 bases; J trimming: 6 bases; junction bases outside the gene matches: 4. The CDR3 DNA follows: TGTGCCAGCAGCGCTGGGGGGGGCGAGCAGTACTTC. As protein: CASSAGGGEQYF.

V usage is TRBV2 and J usage is TRBJ2-7; 10 bases line up with TRBD2. V lost 6 bases to trimming and J lost 7 bases; unmatched junction nucleotides: 12. CDR3 size: 15 residues. Germline CDR1 reads SNHLY; CDR2 reads FYNNEI. Here the CDR3 reads CASRGWLAGAREQYF. CDR3 coding DNA: TGTGCCAGCAGGGGGTGGCTAGCGGGAGCGAGGGAGCAGTACTTC.

This clonotype was seen only a few times. V is TRBV27 and J is TRBJ2-7; tentatively, D is TRBD1 (6 bases). The CDR3 spans 15 residues. V lost 5 bases, J lost 0 bases, and 14 bases lay in between. The germline V gene encodes CDR1 MNHEY and CDR2 SMNVEV (reference sequence). The CDR3: CASSQDRQSSYEQYF. The CDR3 DNA reads as TGTGCCAGCAGTCAAGACAGGCAGAGCTCCTACGAGCAGTACTTC.

The rearrangement joins TRBV5-1 to TRBJ1-4; 10 bases are a match to TRBD1. V shed 1 base and J 8 bases; nucleotides not matched to a gene: 8. The CDR3 extends over 16 amino acids. Germline V gives CDR1 SGHRS, CDR2 YFSETQ. Here the CDR3 reads CASSLFGDRGGEKLFF. In DNA form, the CDR3 reads TGCGCCAGCAGCTTGTTTGGGGACAGGGGCGGCGAAAAACTGTTTTTT.

This clonotype was seen only a few times. A read error is possible here, since a much larger clone lies one base away. The chain has TRBV12-3 or TRBV12-4 and TRBJ1-1, with 8 nucleotides matching TRBD1. The CDR3 loop spans 15 amino acids. Losses at the gene ends were 6 bases for V and 4 bases for J; bases not matched to a gene: 10. The DNA of the CDR3 is TGTGCCAGCAGAAAGGACAGGGCGGGGAGCACTGAAGCTTTCTTT. It translates to CASRKDRAGSTEAFF.